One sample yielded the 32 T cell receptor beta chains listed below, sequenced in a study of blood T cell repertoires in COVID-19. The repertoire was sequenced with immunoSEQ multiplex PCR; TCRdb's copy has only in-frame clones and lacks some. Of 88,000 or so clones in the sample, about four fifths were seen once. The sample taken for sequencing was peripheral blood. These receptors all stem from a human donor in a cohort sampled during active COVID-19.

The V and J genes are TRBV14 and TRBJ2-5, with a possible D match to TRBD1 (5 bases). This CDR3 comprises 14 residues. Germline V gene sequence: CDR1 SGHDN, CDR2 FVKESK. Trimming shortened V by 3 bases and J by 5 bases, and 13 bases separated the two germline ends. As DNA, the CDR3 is TGTGCCAGCAGCCATGGACAAAGGTCGGAGACCCAGTACTTC. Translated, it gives CASSHGQRSETQYF.

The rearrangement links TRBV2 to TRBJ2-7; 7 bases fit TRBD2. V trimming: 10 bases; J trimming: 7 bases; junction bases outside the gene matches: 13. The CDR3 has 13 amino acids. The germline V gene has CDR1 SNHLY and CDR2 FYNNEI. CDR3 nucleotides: TGTGCCACCGGGACTACCGGGTCGTGGGAGCAGTACTTC. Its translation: CATGTTGSWEQYF.

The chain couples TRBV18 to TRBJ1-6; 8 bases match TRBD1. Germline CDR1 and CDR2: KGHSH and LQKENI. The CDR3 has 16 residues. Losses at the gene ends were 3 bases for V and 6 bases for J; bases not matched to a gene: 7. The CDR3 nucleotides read TGTGCCAGCTCACCGACAAGTGACAGGGGTAATTCACCCCTCCACTTT. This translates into CASSPTSDRGNSPLHF. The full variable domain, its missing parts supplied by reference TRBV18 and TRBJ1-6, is NAGVMQNPRHLVRRRGQEARLRCSPMKGHSHVYWYRQLPEEGLKFMVYLQKENIIDESGMPKERFSAEFPKEGPSILRIQQVVRGDSAAYFCASSPTSDRGNSPLHFGNGTRLTVT.

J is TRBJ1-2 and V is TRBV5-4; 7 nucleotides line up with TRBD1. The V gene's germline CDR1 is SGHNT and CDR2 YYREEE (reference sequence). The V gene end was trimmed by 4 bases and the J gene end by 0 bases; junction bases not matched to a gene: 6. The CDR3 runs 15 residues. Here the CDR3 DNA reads TGTGCCAGCAGCCCTCGACAGGGTCCTAACTATGGCTACACCTTC. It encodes CASSPRQGPNYGYTF.

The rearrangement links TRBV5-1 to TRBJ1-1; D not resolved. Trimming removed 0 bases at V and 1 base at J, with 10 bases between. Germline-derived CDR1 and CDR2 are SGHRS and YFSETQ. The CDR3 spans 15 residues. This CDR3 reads CASSLAPVQNTEAFF. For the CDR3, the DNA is TGCGCCAGCAGCTTGGCTCCGGTTCAGAACACTGAAGCTTTCTTT.

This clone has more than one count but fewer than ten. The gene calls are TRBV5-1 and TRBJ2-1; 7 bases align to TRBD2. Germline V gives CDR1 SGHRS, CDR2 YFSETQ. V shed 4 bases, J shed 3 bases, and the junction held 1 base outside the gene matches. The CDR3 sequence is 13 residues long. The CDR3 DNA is TGCGCCAGCAGCCGGGACTACTACAATGAGCAGTTCTTC. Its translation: CASSRDYYNEQFF.

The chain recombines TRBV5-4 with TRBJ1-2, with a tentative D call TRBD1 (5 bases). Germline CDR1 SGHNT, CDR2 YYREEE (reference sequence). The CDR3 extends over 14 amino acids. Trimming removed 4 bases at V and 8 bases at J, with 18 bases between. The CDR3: CASSPGGREGGYTF. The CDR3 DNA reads TGTGCCAGCAGCCCGGGCGGCAGGGAGGGGGGCTACACCTTC.

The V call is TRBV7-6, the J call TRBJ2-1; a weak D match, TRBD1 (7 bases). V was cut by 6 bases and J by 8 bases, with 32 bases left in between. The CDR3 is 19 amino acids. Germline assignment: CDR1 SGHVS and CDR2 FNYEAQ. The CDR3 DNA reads TGTGCCAGCAGTCTTAAAGGGGGCGGGACAGTAAACCATCGCGATGAGCAGTTCTTC. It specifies CASSLKGGGTVNHRDEQFF. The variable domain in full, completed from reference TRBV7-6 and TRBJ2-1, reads GAGVSQSPRYKVTKRGQDVALRCDPISGHVSLYWYRQALGQGPEFLTYFNYEAQQDKSGLPNDRFSAERPEGSISTLTIQRTEQRDSAMYRCASSLKGGGTVNHRDEQFFGPGTRLTVL.

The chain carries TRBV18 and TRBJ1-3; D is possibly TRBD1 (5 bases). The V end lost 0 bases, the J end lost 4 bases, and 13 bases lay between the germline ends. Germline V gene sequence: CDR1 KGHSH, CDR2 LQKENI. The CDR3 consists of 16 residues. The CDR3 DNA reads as TGTGCCAGCTCACCACCAGCGCGGGGCACAGGAAACACCATATATTTT. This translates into CASSPPARGTGNTIYF. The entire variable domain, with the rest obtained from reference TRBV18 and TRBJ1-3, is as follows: NAGVMQNPRHLVRRRGQEARLRCSPMKGHSHVYWYRQLPEEGLKFMVYLQKENIIDESGMPKERFSAEFPKEGPSILRIQQVVRGDSAAYFCASSPPARGTGNTIYFGEGSWLTVV.

The DNA of the CDR3 is TGTGCCAGCAGCACTACAGTAATAGCGCAAACCTACGAGCAGTACTTC. Its translation: CASSTTVIAQTYEQYF. V usage is TRBV5-6 and J usage is TRBJ2-7, with D perhaps matching TRBD2 (5 bases). Trimming removed 4 bases from V and 2 bases from J, with 19 bases in between. Germline V lookup: CDR1 SGHDT, CDR2 YYEEEE. The CDR3 is 16 residues long.

The CDR3 loop reads CASSLGGFEQYF. CDR3 in DNA: TGTGCCAGCAGCTTAGGAGGTTTCGAGCAGTACTTC. The genes are TRBV11-2 and TRBJ2-7; D remains ambiguous. Trimming cost V 1 base and J 6 bases, with 7 bases left between them. The CDR3 has 12 amino acids. The germline V gene has CDR1 SGHAT and CDR2 FQNNGV.

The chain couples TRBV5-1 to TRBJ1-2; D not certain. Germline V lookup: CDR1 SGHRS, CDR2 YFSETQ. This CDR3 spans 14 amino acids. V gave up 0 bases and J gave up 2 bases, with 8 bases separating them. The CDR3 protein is CASSLADMNYGYTF. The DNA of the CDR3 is TGCGCCAGCAGCTTGGCCGACATGAACTATGGCTACACCTTC.

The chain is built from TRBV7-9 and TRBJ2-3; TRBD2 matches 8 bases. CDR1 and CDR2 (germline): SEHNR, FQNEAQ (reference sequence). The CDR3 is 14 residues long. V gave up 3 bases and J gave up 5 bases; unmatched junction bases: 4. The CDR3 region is CASSLSGRQDTQYF. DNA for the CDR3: TGTGCCAGCAGCTTGAGCGGGAGACAAGATACGCAGTATTTT.

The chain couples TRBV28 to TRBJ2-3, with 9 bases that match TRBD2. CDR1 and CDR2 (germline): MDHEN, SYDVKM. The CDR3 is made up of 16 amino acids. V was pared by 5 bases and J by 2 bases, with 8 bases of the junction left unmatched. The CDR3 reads CASSPPGLAVTDTQYF. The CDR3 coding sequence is TGTGCCAGCAGTCCGCCGGGACTAGCAGTCACAGATACGCAGTATTTT.

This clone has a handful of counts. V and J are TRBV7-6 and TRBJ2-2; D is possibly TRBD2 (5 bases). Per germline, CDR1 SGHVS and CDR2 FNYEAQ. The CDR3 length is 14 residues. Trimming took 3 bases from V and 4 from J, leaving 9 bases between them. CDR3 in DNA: TGTGCCAGCAGCTTGGACTCGGGCACCGGGGAGCTGTTTTTT. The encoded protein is CASSLDSGTGELFF. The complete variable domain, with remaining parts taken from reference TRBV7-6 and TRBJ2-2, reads GAGVSQSPRYKVTKRGQDVALRCDPISGHVSLYWYRQALGQGPEFLTYFNYEAQQDKSGLPNDRFSAERPEGSISTLTIQRTEQRDSAMYRCASSLDSGTGELFFGEGSRLTVL.

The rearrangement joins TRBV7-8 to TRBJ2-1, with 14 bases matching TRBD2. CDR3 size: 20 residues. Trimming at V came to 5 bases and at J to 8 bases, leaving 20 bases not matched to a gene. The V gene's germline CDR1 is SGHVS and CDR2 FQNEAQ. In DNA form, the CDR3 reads TGTGCCAGCAGCCTAAACGACAGGGGGCGTGGGACTAGCGGGAGCTATGAGCAGTTCTTC. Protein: CASSLNDRGRGTSGSYEQFF.

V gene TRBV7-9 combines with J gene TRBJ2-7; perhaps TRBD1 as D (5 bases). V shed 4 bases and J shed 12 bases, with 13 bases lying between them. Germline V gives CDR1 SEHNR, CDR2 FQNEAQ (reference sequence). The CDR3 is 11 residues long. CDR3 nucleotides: TGTGCCAGCAGCTACCTTGGGGCTGCGTACTTC. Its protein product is CASSYLGAAYF. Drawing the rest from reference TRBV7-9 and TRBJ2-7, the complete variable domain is DTGVSQNPRHKITKRGQNVTFRCDPISEHNRLYWYRQTLGQGPEFLTYFQNEAQLEKSRLLSDRFSAERPKGSFSTLEIQRTEQGDSAMYLCASSYLGAAYFGPGTRLTVT.

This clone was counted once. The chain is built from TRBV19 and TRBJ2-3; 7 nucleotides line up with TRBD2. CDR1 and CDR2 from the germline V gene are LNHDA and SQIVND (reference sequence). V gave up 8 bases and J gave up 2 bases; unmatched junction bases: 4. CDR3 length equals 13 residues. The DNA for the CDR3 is TGTGCCAGTGGAGCGGGATACACAGATACGCAGTATTTT. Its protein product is CASGAGYTDTQYF.

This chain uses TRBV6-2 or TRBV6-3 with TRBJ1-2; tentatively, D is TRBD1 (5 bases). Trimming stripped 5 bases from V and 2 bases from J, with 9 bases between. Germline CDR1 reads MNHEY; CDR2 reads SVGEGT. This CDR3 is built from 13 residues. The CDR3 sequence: CASSQTANYGYTF. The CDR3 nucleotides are TGTGCCAGCAGTCAGACAGCCAACTATGGCTACACCTTC.

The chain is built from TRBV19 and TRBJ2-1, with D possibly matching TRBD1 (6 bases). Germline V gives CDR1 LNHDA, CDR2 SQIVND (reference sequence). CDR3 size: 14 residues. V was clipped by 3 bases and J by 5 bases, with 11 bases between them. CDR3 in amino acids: CASSIASGDNEQFF. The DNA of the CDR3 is TGTGCCAGTAGTATCGCCTCAGGGGACAATGAGCAGTTCTTC.

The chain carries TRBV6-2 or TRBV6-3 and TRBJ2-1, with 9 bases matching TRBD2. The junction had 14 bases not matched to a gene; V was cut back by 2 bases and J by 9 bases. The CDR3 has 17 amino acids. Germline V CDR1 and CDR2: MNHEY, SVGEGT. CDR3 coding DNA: TGTGCCAGCAGTTACGGGGGCGGGAGGGCCGGTTATGGTGAGCAGTTCTTC. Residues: CASSYGGGRAGYGEQFF.

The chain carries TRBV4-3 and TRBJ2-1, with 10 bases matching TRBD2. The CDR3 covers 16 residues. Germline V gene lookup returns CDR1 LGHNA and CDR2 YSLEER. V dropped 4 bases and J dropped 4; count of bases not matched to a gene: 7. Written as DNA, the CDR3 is TGCGCCAGCAGCCTGCGGACTAGCGGCCTATACAATGAGCAGTTCTTC. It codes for CASSLRTSGLYNEQFF.

The CDR3 loop reads CASTPRGASGYTF. The CDR3 DNA sequence: TGTGCCAGCACCCCCAGAGGTGCTAGTGGCTACACCTTC. This chain links TRBV12-3 or TRBV12-4 with TRBJ1-2; D unresolved. The CDR3 contains 13 residues. Trimming pared 7 bases from V and 7 bases from J, leaving 16 bases between.

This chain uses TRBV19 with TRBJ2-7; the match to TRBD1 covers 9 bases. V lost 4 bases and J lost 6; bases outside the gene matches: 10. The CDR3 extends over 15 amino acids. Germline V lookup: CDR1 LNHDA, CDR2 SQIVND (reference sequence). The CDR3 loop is CASSNGGTGLGEQYF. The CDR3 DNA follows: TGTGCCAGTAGTAATGGTGGGACAGGGTTGGGCGAGCAGTACTTC.

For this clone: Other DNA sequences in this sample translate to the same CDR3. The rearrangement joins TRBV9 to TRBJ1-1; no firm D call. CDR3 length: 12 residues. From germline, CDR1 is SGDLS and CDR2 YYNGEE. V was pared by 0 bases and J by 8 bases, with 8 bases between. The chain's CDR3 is CASSVGGGEAFF. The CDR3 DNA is TGTGCCAGCAGCGTAGGAGGTGGGGAAGCTTTCTTT.

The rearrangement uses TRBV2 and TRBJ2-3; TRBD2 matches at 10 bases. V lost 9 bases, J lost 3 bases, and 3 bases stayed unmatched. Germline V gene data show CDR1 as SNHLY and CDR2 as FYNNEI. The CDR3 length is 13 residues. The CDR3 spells CASLAGETDTQYF. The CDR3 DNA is TGTGCCAGTCTAGCGGGAGAAACAGATACGCAGTATTTT.

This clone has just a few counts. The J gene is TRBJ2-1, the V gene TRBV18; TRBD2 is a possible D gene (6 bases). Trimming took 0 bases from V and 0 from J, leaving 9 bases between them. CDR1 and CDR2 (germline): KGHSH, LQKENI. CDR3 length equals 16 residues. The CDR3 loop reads CASSPPSGSSYNEQFF. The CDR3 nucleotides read TGTGCCAGCTCACCACCTAGCGGCAGCTCCTACAATGAGCAGTTCTTC.

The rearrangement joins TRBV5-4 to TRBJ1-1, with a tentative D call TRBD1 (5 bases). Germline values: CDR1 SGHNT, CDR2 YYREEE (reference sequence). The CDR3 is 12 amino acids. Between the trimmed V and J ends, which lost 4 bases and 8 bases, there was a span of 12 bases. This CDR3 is CASSLRQTEAFF. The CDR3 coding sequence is TGTGCCAGCAGCCTACGACAGACAGAAGCTTTCTTT.

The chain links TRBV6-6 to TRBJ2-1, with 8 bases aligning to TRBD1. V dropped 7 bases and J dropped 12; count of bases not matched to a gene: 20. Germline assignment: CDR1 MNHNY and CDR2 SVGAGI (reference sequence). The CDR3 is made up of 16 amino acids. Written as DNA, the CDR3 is TGTGCCAGCATACGACAGGGGACAAGCCCGCTTGAGGGGCAGTTCTTC. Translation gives CASIRQGTSPLEGQFF.

CDR3 in amino acids: CASRTDRATGELFF. The CDR3 DNA sequence: TGTGCCAGCAGAACCGACAGGGCCACCGGGGAGCTGTTTTTT. The gene calls are TRBV7-8 and TRBJ2-2, with 7 positions matching TRBD1. This CDR3 is built from 14 residues. Trimming cost V 6 bases and J 4 bases; bases outside gene matches: 5. Germline V CDR1 and CDR2: SGHVS, FQNEAQ.

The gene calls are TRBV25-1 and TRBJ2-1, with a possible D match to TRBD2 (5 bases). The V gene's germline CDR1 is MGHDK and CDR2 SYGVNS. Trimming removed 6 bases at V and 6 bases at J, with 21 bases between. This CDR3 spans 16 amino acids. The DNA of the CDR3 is TGTGCCAGCAGGACCCCGGGAAGAGCAACGGGCAATGAGCAGTTCTTC. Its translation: CASRTPGRATGNEQFF.

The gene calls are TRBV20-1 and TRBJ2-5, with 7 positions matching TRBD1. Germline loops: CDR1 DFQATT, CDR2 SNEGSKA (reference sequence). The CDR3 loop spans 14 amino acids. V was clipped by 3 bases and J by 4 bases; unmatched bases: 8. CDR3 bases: TGCAGTGCTAGTGTTACAGGGGTTTTAGAGACCCAGTACTTC. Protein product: CSASVTGVLETQYF.